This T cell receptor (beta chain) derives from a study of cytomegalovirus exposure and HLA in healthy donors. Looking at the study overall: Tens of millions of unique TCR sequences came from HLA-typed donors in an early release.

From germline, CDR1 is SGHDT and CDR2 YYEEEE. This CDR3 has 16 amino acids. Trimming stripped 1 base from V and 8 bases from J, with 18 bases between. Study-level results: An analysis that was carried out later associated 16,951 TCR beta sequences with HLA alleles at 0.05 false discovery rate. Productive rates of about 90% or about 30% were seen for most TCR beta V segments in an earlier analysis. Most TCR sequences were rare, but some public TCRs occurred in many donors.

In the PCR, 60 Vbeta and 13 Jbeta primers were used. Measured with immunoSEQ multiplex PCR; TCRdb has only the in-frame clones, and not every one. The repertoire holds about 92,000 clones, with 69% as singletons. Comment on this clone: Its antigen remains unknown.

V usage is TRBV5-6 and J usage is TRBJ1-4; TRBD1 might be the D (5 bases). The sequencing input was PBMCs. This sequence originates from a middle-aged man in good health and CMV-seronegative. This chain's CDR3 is CASSLPRGAGREKLFF. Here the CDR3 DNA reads TGTGCCAGCAGCTTGCCGCGGGGAGCAGGGAGAGAAAAACTGTTTTTT.